This TCR beta chain was captured by sequencing in a study of T cell responses to AZD1222 COVID-19 vaccine. V gave up 0 bases and J gave up 10 bases; unmatched junction bases: 3. This CDR3 has 14 amino acids. Germline CDR1 reads SGHRS; CDR2 reads YFSETQ. Method: immunoSEQ multiplex PCR; TCRdb's copy keeps in-frame clones and lacks some. The table lists about 140,000 clones, more than 75% of them singletons. Findings and limits, study-wide: In a largely white British group with more females than males, clonal diversity was possibly underestimated. Scientists sampled the repertoires only once the peak T cell response had passed.

Comment on this clone: Its antigen is still unknown.

This TCR was recovered from an adult who received the AZD1222 COVID-19 vaccine. This specimen was peripheral blood, taken 28 days after the second AZD1222 dose. The genes are TRBV5-1 and TRBJ2-1, with 11 positions matching TRBD1. The CDR3 DNA reads TGCGCCAGCAGCTTGGAGGGACAGGGGGACGAGCAGTTCTTC. Its translation: CASSLEGQGDEQFF.